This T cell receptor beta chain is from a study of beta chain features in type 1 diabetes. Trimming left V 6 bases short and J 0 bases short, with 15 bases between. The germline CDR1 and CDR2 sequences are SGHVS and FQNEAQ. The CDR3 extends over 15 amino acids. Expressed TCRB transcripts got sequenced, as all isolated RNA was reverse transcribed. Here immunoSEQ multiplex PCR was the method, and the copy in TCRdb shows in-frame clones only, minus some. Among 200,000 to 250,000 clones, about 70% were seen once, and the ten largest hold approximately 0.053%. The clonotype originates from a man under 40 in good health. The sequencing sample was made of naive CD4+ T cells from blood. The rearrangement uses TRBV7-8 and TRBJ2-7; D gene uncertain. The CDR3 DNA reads TGTGCCAGCAGGATAGGGCCTTCCCGCTCCTACGAGCAGTACTTC. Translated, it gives CASRIGPSRSYEQYF.